Following are 20 T cell receptor beta chains from one sample sequenced in a study of beta chain features in type 1 diabetes. Expressed TCRB transcripts were sequenced because the entire RNA isolate underwent reverse transcription. Data came from immunoSEQ multiplex PCR; TCRdb stores just in-frame clones and leaves some out. This sample yields 150,000 to 190,000 clones, of which about 8.1% are seen a single time; 0.55% to 0.75% belongs to the top ten. The sequenced material came from central memory CD4+ T cells from blood. These receptors were obtained from a man aged 18 to 35 in good health.

The chain is built from TRBV7-9 and TRBJ1-1; possibly TRBD1 for D (5 bases). The germline V and J ends were trimmed by 2 bases and 3 bases, with 7 bases remaining between them. The germline V gene has CDR1 SEHNR and CDR2 FQNEAQ (reference sequence). The CDR3 spans 13 residues. CDR3 coding DNA: TGTGCCAGCAGCTTACAAGGGGACACTGAAGCTTTCTTT. It is translated as CASSLQGDTEAFF.

V and J are TRBV27 and TRBJ2-1; 10 bases agree with TRBD2. Losses at the gene ends were 3 bases for V and 8 bases for J; bases not matched to a gene: 7. Germline CDR1 MNHEY, CDR2 SMNVEV (reference sequence). The CDR3 sequence is 15 residues long. The CDR3 loop reads CASSFALTSGDEQFF. In nucleotides, the CDR3 is TGTGCCAGCAGTTTTGCCCTAACTAGCGGGGATGAGCAGTTCTTC.

The V call is TRBV7-2, the J call TRBJ2-3; the D is unclear. Trimming removed 5 bases from V and 3 bases from J, with 6 bases in between. CDR3 length equals 12 residues. Looked up from germline, CDR1 is SGHTA and CDR2 is FQGNSA. CDR3 amino acids: CASSQATDTQYF. CDR3 nucleotide sequence: TGTGCCAGCAGCCAAGCAACAGATACGCAGTATTTT. The full variable domain, rest sourced from reference TRBV7-2 and TRBJ2-3, is GAGVSQSPSNKVTEKGKDVELRCDPISGHTALYWYRQSLGQGLEFLIYFQGNSAPDKSGLPSDRFSAERTGGSVSTLTIQRTQQEDSAVYLCASSQATDTQYFGPGTRLTVL.

The chain uses TRBV7-3 and TRBJ2-5; D might be TRBD1 (6 bases). V shed 4 bases and J shed 1 base, with 10 bases lying between them. Germline V gene data show CDR1 as SGHTA and CDR2 as FQGTGA. The CDR3 covers 14 residues. The CDR3 coding sequence is TGTGCCAGCAGCTACGACAGGTTCCAAGAGACCCAGTACTTC. It yields the protein CASSYDRFQETQYF.

This clone showed up just a few times. V gene TRBV9 combines with J gene TRBJ2-3; tentatively, D is TRBD2 (7 bases). Per the germline V gene, CDR1 is SGDLS and CDR2 is YYNGEE. The V end was cut by 5 bases, the J end by 5 bases, with 21 bases between. The CDR3 is 16 residues long. The CDR3: CASRNLKGGAEDTQYF. The CDR3 DNA is TGTGCCAGCAGAAACCTTAAGGGGGGGGCCGAAGATACGCAGTATTTT.

This clone was seen only a few times. The chain uses TRBV2 and TRBJ2-5; 10 bases map to TRBD1. Trimming removed 7 bases from V and 1 base from J; junction bases left unmatched: 9. CDR3 length: 16 residues. CDR1 and CDR2 from the germline V gene are SNHLY and FYNNEI. The CDR3: CASNRDRGSPQETQYF. Written as DNA, the CDR3 is TGTGCCAGCAACCGGGACAGGGGATCCCCCCAAGAGACCCAGTACTTC. Full variable domain (missing parts from reference TRBV2 and TRBJ2-5): EPEVTQTPSHQVTQMGQEVILRCVPISNHLYFYWYRQILGQKVEFLVSFYNNEISEKSEIFDDQFSVERPDGSNFTLKIRSTKLEDSAMYFCASNRDRGSPQETQYFGPGTRLLVL.

The gene calls are TRBV4-1 and TRBJ2-7; 11 bases agree with TRBD1. This CDR3 region has 16 residues. J was trimmed by 3 bases and V by 0 bases; bases with no gene match: 4. From germline, CDR1 is MGHRA and CDR2 YSYEKL. CDR3 loop: CASSQDSGTGGYEQYF. CDR3 DNA: TGCGCCAGCAGCCAAGATTCCGGGACAGGGGGCTACGAGCAGTACTTC.

This clone was found a few times. The chain has TRBV7-2 and TRBJ2-6; TRBD1 might be the D (6 bases). The CDR3 spans 17 residues. Trimming cost V 5 bases and J 0 bases, with 14 bases left between them. From germline, CDR1 is SGHTA and CDR2 FQGNSA. CDR3 DNA sequence: TGTGCCAGCAGCACCTACAGGGCCAGCTCTGGGGCCAACGTCCTGACTTTC. Encoded protein: CASSTYRASSGANVLTF.

As to this clone: This same CDR3 is encoded by further DNA sequences in the sample. V is TRBV2 and J is TRBJ2-1, with TRBD1 matching over 8 bases. Looked up from germline, CDR1 is SNHLY and CDR2 is FYNNEI. The V segment lost 6 bases and the J segment 8 bases; nucleotides outside the gene matches: 6. The CDR3 is made up of 13 amino acids. The CDR3 sequence: CASSGTGGHEQFF. The DNA for the CDR3 is TGTGCCAGCAGCGGAACAGGGGGACATGAGCAGTTCTTC.

The chain couples TRBV5-8 to TRBJ2-7; D is perhaps TRBD1 (6 bases). Germline CDR1 is SGHTS and CDR2 is YDEGEE. The length of the CDR3 is 13 residues. Trimming took 1 base from V and 2 from J, leaving 7 bases between them. The DNA of the CDR3 is TGTGCCAGCAGCTTGAGGGGGACCTACGAGCAGTACTTC. Translation: CASSLRGTYEQYF. The full variable domain, rest sourced from reference TRBV5-8 and TRBJ2-7, is EAGVTQSPTHLIKTRGQQATLRCSPISGHTSVYWYQQALGLGLQFLLWYDEGEERNRGNFPPRFSGRQFPNYSSELNVNALELEDSALYLCASSLRGTYEQYFGPGTRLTVT.

This chain connects TRBV28 to TRBJ2-7; TRBD1 is a possible D gene (6 bases). V lost 3 bases and J 3 bases, leaving 12 bases between the germline ends. Germline V gene sequence: CDR1 MDHEN, CDR2 SYDVKM. The CDR3 has 14 amino acids. The CDR3 loop reads CASSFQTDSYEQYF. CDR3 nucleotide sequence: TGTGCCAGCAGTTTTCAGACGGACAGCTACGAGCAGTACTTC. Using reference TRBV28 and TRBJ2-7 for the parts outside the CDR3, the full variable domain is DVKVTQSSRYLVKRTGEKVFLECVQDMDHENMFWYRQDPGLGLRLIYFSYDVKMKEKGDIPEGYSVSREKKERFSLILESASTNQTSMYLCASSFQTDSYEQYFGPGTRLTVT.

The chain combines TRBV15 with TRBJ2-7, with 9 bases matching TRBD2. V was pared by 0 bases and J by 3 bases, with 3 bases of the junction left unmatched. CDR3 size: 15 residues. Germline CDR1 LNHNV, CDR2 YYDKDF (reference sequence). CDR3 coding DNA: TGTGCCACCAGCAGAGAGACTAGCGGCCACTACGAGCAGTACTTC. The encoded protein is CATSRETSGHYEQYF.

To note about this clone: Distinct nucleotide sequences in the sample also encode this CDR3. The V call is TRBV28, the J call TRBJ1-2, with unresolved D. V was trimmed by 1 base and J by 4 bases, leaving 4 bases between them. Germline V gene data show CDR1 as MDHEN and CDR2 as SYDVKM. The CDR3 runs to 12 residues. In DNA, the CDR3 is TGTGCCAGCAGTTTATCAGGCTATGGCTACACCTTC. It codes for CASSLSGYGYTF.

This clone was counted between two and nine times. The chain's CDR3 is CSVERDGAPYNEQFF. The CDR3 DNA follows: TGCAGCGTTGAACGGGATGGAGCCCCCTACAATGAGCAGTTCTTC. V is TRBV29-1 and J is TRBJ2-1, with a tentative D call TRBD2 (5 bases). CDR3 size: 15 residues. The germline V and J ends were trimmed by 2 bases and 2 bases, with 13 bases remaining between them. Germline V CDR1 and CDR2: SQVTM, ANQGSEA.

This clone has just a few counts. The V gene is TRBV5-4, the J gene TRBJ1-1; TRBD1 matches 9 bases. V shed 4 bases and J 7 bases; nucleotides not matched to a gene: 5. Germline CDR1 is SGHNT and CDR2 is YYREEE (reference sequence). The CDR3 sequence is 13 residues long. This CDR3 is CASSRDRENEAFF. The CDR3, as DNA: TGTGCCAGCAGCCGGGACAGGGAAAATGAAGCTTTCTTT.

The genes are TRBV10-3 and TRBJ2-7; 10 nucleotides align to TRBD1. Per germline, CDR1 ENHRY and CDR2 SYGVKD. CDR3 length: 17 amino acids. V trimming: 6 bases; J trimming: 0 bases; junction bases outside the gene matches: 11. The CDR3 DNA reads TGTGCCATCAGCTTCGGGACAGGGGCAACTAGCTCCTACGAGCAGTACTTC. Amino acids: CAISFGTGATSSYEQYF.

V is TRBV4-3 and J is TRBJ2-2; TRBD2 aligns across 11 bases. This CDR3 spans 17 amino acids. Germline values: CDR1 LGHNA, CDR2 YSLEER. V was pared by 0 bases and J by 5 bases, with 5 bases of the junction left unmatched. The CDR3 nucleotides are TGCGCCAGCAGCCAAGATTCGGCTAGCGGGAGGACCGGGGAGCTGTTTTTT. Protein: CASSQDSASGRTGELFF.

The J gene is TRBJ1-4, the V gene TRBV6-5; TRBD1 matches at 11 bases. Looked up from germline, CDR1 is MNHEY and CDR2 is SVGAGI. CDR3 length: 15 amino acids. V shed 5 bases, J shed 7 bases, and the junction held 6 bases outside the gene matches. In nucleotides, the CDR3 is TGTGCCAGCAGTAATACCGGGACAGGGGGTGAAAAACTGTTTTTT. Its protein product is CASSNTGTGGEKLFF.

The chain combines TRBV10-3 with TRBJ2-5, with 7 bases aligning to TRBD2. CDR1 and CDR2 (germline): ENHRY, SYGVKD. CDR3 size: 14 residues. After removal of 7 bases from V and 4 bases from J, the junction contained 9 bases not matched to a gene. This chain's CDR3 is CAIKEGGSGETQYF. Here the CDR3 DNA reads TGTGCCATCAAGGAGGGCGGGAGTGGAGAGACCCAGTACTTC.

This clone was found a few times. The chain combines TRBV11-2 with TRBJ2-7; TRBD1 agrees at 7 bases. J lost 7 bases, V lost 1 base, and 10 bases had no gene match. CDR1 and CDR2 (germline): SGHAT, FQNNGV. There are 15 residues in the CDR3. CDR3 bases: TGTGCCAGCAGCTTAGGAACAGGGGTATTGGGGGAGCAGTACTTC. As protein: CASSLGTGVLGEQYF. The full variable domain, rest sourced from reference TRBV11-2 and TRBJ2-7, is EAGVAQSPRYKIIEKRQSVAFWCNPISGHATLYWYQQILGQGPKLLIQFQNNGVVDDSQLPKDRFSAERLKGVDSTLKIQPAKLEDSAVYLCASSLGTGVLGEQYFGPGTRLTVT.